Each of the 17 T cell receptor beta chains below was sequenced from the same sample in a study of blood T cell repertoires in COVID-19 (dated by TCRdb to about 2020). The library was obtained by the immunoSEQ multiplex PCR assay. The table was pulled from immuneACCESS by TCRdb, which kept in-frame rearrangements only. Such tables lose some clones; where checked, under half of the loss comes from unresolved V genes, and the rest has no known cause. The table for this sample lists around 130,000 clones; approximately 71% of them were counted only once. The ten largest clones take up roughly 7.9% of the sample. Sequencing used peripheral blood. The receptor set was obtained from a human donor in a cohort sampled during active COVID-19.

The V and J genes are TRBV13 and TRBJ2-6; no firm D call. The CDR3 has 14 amino acids. V shed 4 bases and J shed 1 base, with 5 bases lying between them. Looked up from germline, CDR1 is PRHDT and CDR2 is FYEKMQ (reference sequence). The CDR3 here is CASSSLSGANVLTF. The CDR3, as DNA: TGTGCCAGCAGCTCCTTATCTGGGGCCAACGTCCTGACTTTC.

The J gene is TRBJ1-4, the V gene TRBV9, with unresolved D. This CDR3 contains 16 residues. Trimming took 0 bases from V and 4 from J, leaving 13 bases between them. Germline V gene sequence: CDR1 SGDLS, CDR2 YYNGEE. The CDR3 here is CASSVEDLTSNEKLFF. DNA for the CDR3: TGTGCCAGCAGCGTAGAAGACCTGACTAGTAATGAAAAACTGTTTTTT.

The chain combines TRBV28 with TRBJ2-7; 7 bases are shared with TRBD1. This CDR3 is 14 amino acids long. Germline-derived CDR1 and CDR2 are MDHEN and SYDVKM. V was pared by 6 bases and J by 3 bases, with 8 bases of the junction left unmatched. This CDR3 reads CASRAQGESYEQYF. As DNA, the CDR3 is TGTGCCAGCAGGGCCCAGGGGGAGAGCTACGAGCAGTACTTC.

V is TRBV28 and J is TRBJ1-2; TRBD1 aligns across 9 bases. The CDR3 contains 17 residues. The germline V gene has CDR1 MDHEN and CDR2 SYDVKM. J lost 3 bases, V lost 3 bases, and 11 bases had no gene match. In DNA, the CDR3 is TGTGCCAGCAGTTTCTCGCTTACAGGGGGCATAGACTATGGCTACACCTTC. Protein: CASSFSLTGGIDYGYTF.

The chain uses TRBV4-1 and TRBJ1-1; D call uncertain. The length of the CDR3 is 13 residues. V lost 1 base and J lost 7, with 10 bases in between. Germline CDR1 is MGHRA and CDR2 is YSYEKL. Written as DNA, the CDR3 is TGCGCCAGCAGCCAAGGCTCGCCAGTTGAAGCTTTCTTT. Protein: CASSQGSPVEAFF.

This sequence joins TRBV4-1 and TRBJ2-7; 7 bases map to TRBD1. Germline loops: CDR1 MGHRA, CDR2 YSYEKL. V lost 4 bases to trimming and J lost 5 bases; unmatched junction nucleotides: 11. There are 15 residues in the CDR3. CDR3 sequence (DNA): TGCGCCAGCAGCCCAACGACAGGGCAGACCCACGAGCAGTACTTC. Residues: CASSPTTGQTHEQYF.

The CDR3 region has the DNA TGTGCCAGCAGCCAGGCGGGGGCTGCCCACGAGCAGTACTTC. Translating it yields CASSQAGAAHEQYF. The V gene is TRBV5-5, the J gene TRBJ2-7, with D tentatively TRBD2 (7 bases). The CDR3 consists of 14 residues. V lost 4 bases to trimming and J lost 5 bases, with 16 bases between them. In germline, CDR1 is SGHKS, CDR2 YYEKEE (reference sequence).

This clone has more than one count but fewer than ten. The rearrangement uses TRBV2 and TRBJ1-4; D is undetermined. CDR1 is SNHLY, CDR2 FYNNEI, per germline. This CDR3 region has 14 residues. Trimming left V 7 bases short and J 8 bases short, with 17 bases between. The CDR3 DNA follows: TGTGCCAGCACCGGCAGCAATCGGGGAGAAAAACTGTTTTTT. Encoded protein: CASTGSNRGEKLFF.

The rearrangement uses TRBV10-3 and TRBJ2-7, with D maybe TRBD2 (5 bases). V lost 10 bases, J lost 2 bases, and 9 bases lay in between. Germline V gene lookup returns CDR1 ENHRY and CDR2 SYGVKD. The CDR3 runs 11 residues. CDR3 DNA sequence: TGTGCCACGGGGAGCGCCTACGAGCAGTACTTC. Translating it yields CATGSAYEQYF.

This chain links TRBV3-1 (or the pseudogene TRBV3-2) with TRBJ2-7, with TRBD1 matching 10 bases. V shed 6 bases, J shed 6 bases, and the junction held 5 bases outside the gene matches. This CDR3 has 13 amino acids. Germline CDR1 is LGHDT and CDR2 is YNNKEL (reference sequence). CDR3 bases: TGTGCCAGCAGACGGGGACAGGGGACCGAGCAGTACTTC. Translating gives CASRRGQGTEQYF.

This clone has more than one count but fewer than ten. The J gene is TRBJ1-2, the V gene TRBV19, with TRBD1 matching over 8 bases. Per the germline V gene, CDR1 is LNHDA and CDR2 is SQIVND (reference sequence). The CDR3 sequence is 13 residues long. Germline trimming cut 11 bases from V and 5 bases from J; bases unmatched to any gene: 10. This CDR3 is CAGRSTGVYGYTF. DNA of the CDR3: TGTGCCGGACGATCGACAGGGGTTTATGGCTACACCTTC.

The rearrangement links TRBV18 to TRBJ2-7; D may be TRBD2 (6 bases). The CDR3 is 13 amino acids. Germline V gives CDR1 KGHSH, CDR2 LQKENI. V gave up 3 bases and J gave up 4 bases, with 10 bases separating them. The CDR3 coding sequence is TGTGCCAGCTCACCGTCCGCGGGATACGAGCAGTACTTC. This encodes CASSPSAGYEQYF.

The chain has TRBV5-1 and TRBJ2-7; a weak D match, TRBD1 (6 bases). The CDR3 consists of 16 residues. The germline V and J ends were trimmed by 0 bases and 3 bases, with 16 bases remaining between them. Germline V gene sequence: CDR1 SGHRS, CDR2 YFSETQ. CDR3 sequence (DNA): TGCGCCAGCAGCTTGGGAGAGGGGACAAAGTTCTACGAGCAGTACTTC. This gives the protein CASSLGEGTKFYEQYF.

The chain employs TRBV7-9 and TRBJ2-7; possible D gene TRBD1, 5 bases. This CDR3 region has 15 residues. Trimming stripped 1 base from V and 0 bases from J, with 10 bases between. Germline-derived CDR1 and CDR2 are SEHNR and FQNEAQ (reference sequence). Here the CDR3 reads CASSLGAGSSYEQYF. The CDR3 region has the DNA TGTGCCAGCAGCTTAGGGGCAGGGTCCTCCTACGAGCAGTACTTC.

J is TRBJ2-4 and V is TRBV9; 7 bases line up with TRBD1. CDR1 and CDR2 (germline): SGDLS, YYNGEE. The CDR3 extends over 15 amino acids. V trimming: 0 bases; J trimming: 8 bases; junction bases outside the gene matches: 8. The CDR3 nucleotides are TGTGCCAGCAGCGTAGAAGGGGGCCAGCAAGACATTCAGTACTTC. It specifies CASSVEGGQQDIQYF.

CDR3 amino acids: CASSLAGSSYEQYF. DNA for the CDR3: TGTGCCAGCAGCTTGGCCGGGAGCTCCTACGAGCAGTACTTC. The chain joins TRBV5-4 to TRBJ2-7, with D possibly being TRBD2 (6 bases). Germline loops: CDR1 SGHNT, CDR2 YYREEE (reference sequence). V was shortened by 0 bases and J by 0 bases, with 7 bases between the two germline ends. The CDR3 is 14 amino acids.

The chain links TRBV5-4 to TRBJ2-7; 8 bases fit TRBD2. The germline V gene encodes CDR1 SGHNT and CDR2 YYREEE (reference sequence). The J segment lost 1 base and the V segment lost 3 bases, leaving 3 bases of the junction unmatched. The CDR3 length is 14 residues. CDR3 protein: CASSSGGASYEQYF. In DNA form, the CDR3 reads TGTGCCAGCAGCTCCGGGGGGGCATCCTACGAGCAGTACTTC.